The 27 T cell receptor beta chains presented below share a single source sample, sequenced in a study of shared clonotypes between healthy human individuals. Only CD45RO-negative cells positively selected for CCR7 counted as naive CD8 cells, so terminally differentiated effector memory CD45RA+ cells were excluded. The data were produced by immunoSEQ multiplex PCR, yet TCRdb's version contains in-frame clones alone and is incomplete. The table lists 550,000 to 750,000 clones, approximately 90% of them singletons. Sequences were obtained from naive CD8+ T cells sorted from blood. The receptors shown here come from a young man in good health.

This clone was observed a few times. This chain uses TRBV7-9 with TRBJ1-1; no firm D call. The V end lost 5 bases, the J end lost 3 bases, and 10 bases lay between the germline ends. This CDR3 region has 13 residues. Germline CDR1 is SEHNR and CDR2 is FQNEAQ (reference sequence). The CDR3 is CASSARLDTEAFF. CDR3 nucleotides: TGTGCCAGCAGCGCCCGACTCGACACTGAAGCTTTCTTT. The full variable domain, with the rest looked up from reference TRBV7-9 and TRBJ1-1, is DTGVSQNPRHKITKRGQNVTFRCDPISEHNRLYWYRQTLGQGPEFLTYFQNEAQLEKSRLLSDRFSAERPKGSFSTLEIQRTEQGDSAMYLCASSARLDTEAFFGQGTRLTVV.

This CDR3 reads CASTTLMGGLAEYNEQFF. The DNA of the CDR3 is TGTGCCAGCACTACCCTAATGGGTGGACTAGCGGAGTACAATGAGCAGTTCTTC. V gene TRBV27 combines with J gene TRBJ2-1, with TRBD2 matching over 10 bases. CDR1 and CDR2 (germline): MNHEY, SMNVEV (reference sequence). The CDR3 length is 18 residues. After removal of 7 bases from V and 4 bases from J, the junction contained 16 bases not matched to a gene.

The chain is built from TRBV28 and TRBJ2-3; 12 bases map to TRBD1. CDR3 length equals 15 residues. Germline CDR1 MDHEN, CDR2 SYDVKM. Trimming removed 8 bases from V and 4 bases from J; junction bases left unmatched: 7. CDR3 DNA sequence: TGTGCCAGCCCTTGGGGGACAGGGGGCGCAGATACGCAGTATTTT. This translates into CASPWGTGGADTQYF.

The chain employs TRBV19 and TRBJ2-3; TRBD2 agrees at 8 bases. The CDR3 sequence is 16 residues long. V shed 4 bases, J shed 6 bases, and the junction held 12 bases outside the gene matches. The germline gives CDR1 LNHDA, CDR2 SQIVND (reference sequence). CDR3 DNA sequence: TGTGCCAGTAGTACCTCTTCTAGCGGGTACTGGGATACGCAGTATTTT. It is translated as CASSTSSSGYWDTQYF.

V usage is TRBV10-3 and J usage is TRBJ2-7; D may be TRBD1 or TRBD2 (5 bases each). Germline assignment: CDR1 ENHRY and CDR2 SYGVKD. The V end was cut by 10 bases, the J end by 5 bases, with 21 bases between. The CDR3 runs 14 residues. The CDR3 sequence is CATWGVSGMDEQYF. The CDR3 region has the DNA TGTGCCACCTGGGGAGTGTCAGGGATGGACGAGCAGTACTTC.

This chain uses TRBV5-6 with TRBJ2-7, with D possibly TRBD2 on 5 matching bases. V dropped 0 bases and J dropped 8 bases, with 18 bases sitting between them. Per the germline V gene, CDR1 is SGHDT and CDR2 is YYEEEE. The CDR3 runs to 15 residues. The CDR3 spells CASSLGGSLPDQQYF. Here the CDR3 DNA reads TGTGCCAGCAGCTTGGGAGGGTCCCTTCCTGATCAGCAGTACTTC.

The chain uses TRBV27 and TRBJ2-5; 8 bases align to TRBD1. The CDR3 is 18 residues long. Germline assignment: CDR1 MNHEY and CDR2 SMNVEV (reference sequence). V was pared by 4 bases and J by 1 base, with 14 bases of the junction left unmatched. In nucleotides, the CDR3 is TGTGCCAGCAGTTCTTGGAATAATGACAGGGGTGGCCAAGAGACCCAGTACTTC. Its translation is CASSSWNNDRGGQETQYF.

The chain links TRBV2 to TRBJ2-1; the D gene could be TRBD1 or TRBD2 (8 bases each). The CDR3 sequence is 16 residues long. The germline V and J ends were trimmed by 6 bases and 4 bases, with 19 bases remaining between them. Germline CDR1 and CDR2: SNHLY and FYNNEI. CDR3 amino acids: CASRGRGDRSYNEQFF. In nucleotides, the CDR3 is TGTGCCAGCAGAGGGCGGGGGGACAGGAGTTACAATGAGCAGTTCTTC.

The chain has TRBV7-3 and TRBJ2-5; TRBD2 aligns across 8 bases. The junction had 4 bases not matched to a gene; V was cut back by 5 bases and J by 5 bases. The CDR3 has 13 amino acids. The germline V gene has CDR1 SGHTA and CDR2 FQGTGA. The CDR3 region has the DNA TGTGCCAGCAGCCGGGGACTAGATGAGACCCAGTACTTC. Amino acids: CASSRGLDETQYF.

V and J are TRBV7-9 and TRBJ1-3, with 7 bases identical to TRBD1. J lost 2 bases, V lost 5 bases, and 3 bases had no gene match. This CDR3 contains 14 residues. The germline V gene encodes CDR1 SEHNR and CDR2 FQNEAQ (reference sequence). CDR3 sequence: CASSADRAGNTIYF. CDR3 DNA: TGTGCCAGCAGCGCCGACAGGGCTGGAAACACCATATATTTT. Using reference TRBV7-9 and TRBJ1-3 for the parts outside the CDR3, the full variable domain is DTGVSQNPRHKITKRGQNVTFRCDPISEHNRLYWYRQTLGQGPEFLTYFQNEAQLEKSRLLSDRFSAERPKGSFSTLEIQRTEQGDSAMYLCASSADRAGNTIYFGEGSWLTVV.

This clone came up once. This rearrangement joins TRBV29-1 to TRBJ2-7; D perhaps matches TRBD1 (5 bases). In germline, CDR1 is SQVTM, CDR2 ANQGSEA. The CDR3 is 14 residues long. Trimming took 6 bases from V and 5 from J, leaving 20 bases between them. The CDR3 region is CSVAPLREINEQYF. The DNA of the CDR3 is TGCAGCGTCGCACCACTCAGGGAAATCAACGAGCAGTACTTC.

The chain recombines TRBV6-6 with TRBJ2-2, with D perhaps assigned TRBD1 or TRBD2 (7 bases each). CDR3 length: 16 residues. The V gene's germline CDR1 is MNHNY and CDR2 SVGAGI (reference sequence). Deletions cut 6 bases from V and 4 bases from J, with 18 bases between. The CDR3 sequence is CASRLSQGEGTGELFF. DNA of the CDR3: TGTGCCAGCAGGCTCTCCCAGGGGGAGGGCACCGGGGAGCTGTTTTTT.

CDR3 amino acids: CASSPHPQGQGNTDTQYF. CDR3 nucleotides: TGTGCCAGCAGCCCGCACCCTCAGGGACAGGGAAACACAGATACGCAGTATTTT. The chain combines TRBV9 with TRBJ2-3; 9 positions agree with TRBD1. The CDR3 contains 18 residues. The germline gives CDR1 SGDLS, CDR2 YYNGEE. Unmatched junction bases numbered 14, after V lost 4 bases and J lost 2 bases.

V and J are TRBV5-4 and TRBJ2-1, with D possibly called TRBD1 or TRBD2 (6 bases each). The CDR3 consists of 17 residues. The ends were cut back, 0 bases at V and 0 bases at J, with 13 bases in the middle. CDR1 is SGHNT, CDR2 YYREEE, per germline (reference sequence). The CDR3 reads CASSLVRGLSSYNEQFF. In DNA form, the CDR3 reads TGTGCCAGCAGCTTGGTACGGGGGCTAAGCTCCTACAATGAGCAGTTCTTC. The complete variable domain, with remaining parts taken from reference TRBV5-4 and TRBJ2-1, reads ETGVTQSPTHLIKTRGQQVTLRCSSQSGHNTVSWYQQALGQGPQFIFQYYREEENGRGNFPPRFSGLQFPNYSSELNVNALELDDSALYLCASSLVRGLSSYNEQFFGPGTRLTVL.

The rearrangement links TRBV7-9 to TRBJ2-2; 10 bases map to TRBD2. CDR1 and CDR2 (germline): SEHNR, FQNEAQ (reference sequence). The CDR3 length is 16 residues. With V trimmed by 8 bases and J by 3 bases, 9 bases remained unmatched. The CDR3 reads CASGSSTSGYTGELFF. In nucleotides, the CDR3 is TGTGCCAGCGGCTCCTCGACTAGCGGGTACACCGGGGAGCTGTTTTTT.

The sample holds a few counts of this clone. In the same sample, other DNA sequences code for this CDR3. V and J are TRBV7-9 and TRBJ1-1, with D perhaps matching TRBD1 (6 bases). Trimming took off 5 bases at V and 1 base at J, with 8 bases between the two ends. CDR1 is SEHNR, CDR2 FQNEAQ, per germline (reference sequence). This CDR3 is built from 13 residues. The chain's CDR3 is CASSPTGNTEAFF. The DNA of the CDR3 is TGTGCCAGCAGCCCGACAGGGAACACTGAAGCTTTCTTT.

For this clone: At the DNA level, this CDR3 is encoded by other sequences in the same sample as well. The rearrangement joins TRBV27 to TRBJ2-2; D call uncertain. Trimming shortened V by 3 bases and J by 2 bases, and 1 base separated the two germline ends. Germline lookup yields CDR1 MNHEY and CDR2 SMNVEV (reference sequence). The CDR3 totals 12 residues. As DNA, the CDR3 is TGTGCCAGCAGTTTCAACACCGGGGAGCTGTTTTTT. It encodes CASSFNTGELFF.

This chain connects TRBV7-9 to TRBJ2-7; TRBD2 might be the D (6 bases). Trimming took off 5 bases at V and 3 bases at J, with 17 bases between the two ends. This CDR3 region has 15 residues. Per germline, CDR1 SEHNR and CDR2 FQNEAQ (reference sequence). The DNA for the CDR3 is TGTGCCAGCAGCACTCCTGAGGAGGGCAACTACGAGCAGTACTTC. Translating it yields CASSTPEEGNYEQYF.

This chain links TRBV9 with TRBJ2-1; D may correspond to TRBD1 or TRBD2 (5 bases each). V lost 3 bases, J lost 12 bases, and 19 bases lay in between. Germline lookup yields CDR1 SGDLS and CDR2 YYNGEE. This CDR3 is 14 amino acids long. For the CDR3, the DNA is TGTGCCAGCAGCGAAGGGACCGACCTGGCGGGGCAGTTCTTC. Its translation is CASSEGTDLAGQFF.

The chain links TRBV28 to TRBJ2-2; D is unresolved. The CDR3 runs 15 residues. CDR1 MDHEN and CDR2 SYDVKM come from the germline V gene. Between the trimmed V and J ends, which lost 3 bases and 7 bases, there was a span of 15 bases. The CDR3 sequence is CASSLVSSGVGELFF. CDR3 coding DNA: TGTGCCAGCAGTTTGGTATCGAGTGGGGTCGGGGAGCTGTTTTTT.

The CDR3: CAWSLAVAGANTEAFF. The CDR3 DNA is TGTGCCTGGAGTCTCGCAGTTGCGGGGGCGAACACTGAAGCTTTCTTT. The J gene is TRBJ1-1, the V gene TRBV30; maybe TRBD1 (6 bases). The CDR3 extends over 16 amino acids. Trimming took off 2 bases at V and 1 base at J, with 17 bases between the two ends. The germline V gene has CDR1 GTSNPN and CDR2 SVGIG (reference sequence).

This clone is a singleton in its sample. The V call is TRBV28, the J call TRBJ2-1, with 9 bases matching TRBD2. Germline V CDR1 and CDR2: MDHEN, SYDVKM. The CDR3 covers 13 residues. J gave up 7 bases and V 5 bases, and 3 bases lay outside the gene matches. The CDR3 sequence: CASSGLARNEQFF. CDR3 nucleotides: TGTGCCAGCAGTGGACTAGCGAGAAATGAGCAGTTCTTC.

The chain links TRBV5-1 to TRBJ1-4; D ambiguous. The V and J ends lost 1 base and 4 bases respectively, with 14 bases between them. Germline V CDR1 and CDR2: SGHRS, YFSETQ. CDR3 size: 16 residues. The CDR3 coding sequence is TGCGCCAGCAGCTTGTTGCCTCAGGAGAGTAATGAAAAACTGTTTTTT. It translates to CASSLLPQESNEKLFF.

This rearrangement joins TRBV28 to TRBJ2-3, with TRBD2 identical over 8 bases. The CDR3 is 15 amino acids. The V gene's germline CDR1 is MDHEN and CDR2 SYDVKM. V lost 7 bases to trimming and J lost 2 bases; unmatched junction nucleotides: 8. In DNA, the CDR3 is TGTGCCAGCACCTTGGAGACTAGCGACACAGATACGCAGTATTTT. As protein: CASTLETSDTDTQYF.

This clone was seen a single time. J is TRBJ2-5 and V is TRBV19; possibly TRBD1 or TRBD2 for D (5 bases each). Trimming left V 3 bases short and J 7 bases short, with 21 bases between. The germline V gene encodes CDR1 LNHDA and CDR2 SQIVND (reference sequence). This CDR3 is 16 amino acids long. The CDR3: CASSIRVGPDSGTQYF. CDR3 sequence (DNA): TGTGCCAGTAGTATTAGGGTGGGACCCGACTCGGGGACCCAGTACTTC.

V gene TRBV11-2 combines with J gene TRBJ2-7; D gene uncertain. The V gene's germline CDR1 is SGHAT and CDR2 FQNNGV. CDR3 length equals 15 residues. V was shortened by 0 bases and J by 3 bases, with 12 bases between the two germline ends. In DNA form, the CDR3 reads TGTGCCAGCAGCTTAGAGGCGAGCCCCCTCTACGAGCAGTACTTC. This gives the protein CASSLEASPLYEQYF.

The chain employs TRBV7-9 and TRBJ2-5, with D unresolved. The germline V and J ends were trimmed by 5 bases and 2 bases, with 9 bases remaining between them. Germline V gives CDR1 SEHNR, CDR2 FQNEAQ (reference sequence). This CDR3 is 13 amino acids long. CDR3 DNA sequence: TGTGCCAGCAGCCCATCTGAGCAAGAGACCCAGTACTTC. This sequence encodes CASSPSEQETQYF.